This note documents a single TCR beta chain sequence. The data were obtained in a study of blood T cell repertoires in COVID-19. Some clones are missing from TCRdb's copy, which holds only in-frame ones; the method was immunoSEQ multiplex PCR. The sample lists 350,000 to 400,000 clones; roughly nine tenths were seen once. There are 15 residues in the CDR3. The V and J ends lost 5 bases and 5 bases respectively, with 15 bases between them. Germline V lookup: CDR1 SEHNR, CDR2 FQNEAQ (reference sequence). The sequenced sample consisted of PBMCs or T cells enriched from blood (not recorded which). This sequence was found in a woman aged 25 to 39 who had recovered from COVID-19. The V gene is TRBV7-9, the J gene TRBJ1-4; tentatively, D is TRBD1 (6 bases). The CDR3 region has the DNA TGTGCCAGCAGCCAATTGGACAGTTCAAATGAAAAACTGTTTTTT. Amino acid sequence: CASSQLDSSNEKLFF.